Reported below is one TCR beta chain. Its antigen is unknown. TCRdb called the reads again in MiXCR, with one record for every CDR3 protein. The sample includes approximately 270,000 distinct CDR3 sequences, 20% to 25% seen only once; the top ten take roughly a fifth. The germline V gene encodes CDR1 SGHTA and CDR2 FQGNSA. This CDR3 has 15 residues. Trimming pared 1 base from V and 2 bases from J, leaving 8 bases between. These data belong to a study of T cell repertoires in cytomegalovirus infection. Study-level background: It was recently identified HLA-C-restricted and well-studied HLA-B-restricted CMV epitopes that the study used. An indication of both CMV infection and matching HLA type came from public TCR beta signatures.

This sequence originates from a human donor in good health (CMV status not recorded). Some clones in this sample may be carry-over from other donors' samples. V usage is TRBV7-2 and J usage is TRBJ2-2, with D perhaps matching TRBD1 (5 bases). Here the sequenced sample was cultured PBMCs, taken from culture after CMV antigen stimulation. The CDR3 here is CASSLGTINTGELFF. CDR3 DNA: TGTGCCAGCAGCTTAGGGACAATAAACACCGGGGAGCTGTTTTTT. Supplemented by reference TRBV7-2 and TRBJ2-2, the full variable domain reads GAGVSQSPSNKVTEKGKDVELRCDPISGHTALYWYRQSLGQGLEFLIYFQGNSAPDKSGLPSDRFSAERTGGSVSTLTIQRTQQEDSAVYLCASSLGTINTGELFFGEGSRLTVL.